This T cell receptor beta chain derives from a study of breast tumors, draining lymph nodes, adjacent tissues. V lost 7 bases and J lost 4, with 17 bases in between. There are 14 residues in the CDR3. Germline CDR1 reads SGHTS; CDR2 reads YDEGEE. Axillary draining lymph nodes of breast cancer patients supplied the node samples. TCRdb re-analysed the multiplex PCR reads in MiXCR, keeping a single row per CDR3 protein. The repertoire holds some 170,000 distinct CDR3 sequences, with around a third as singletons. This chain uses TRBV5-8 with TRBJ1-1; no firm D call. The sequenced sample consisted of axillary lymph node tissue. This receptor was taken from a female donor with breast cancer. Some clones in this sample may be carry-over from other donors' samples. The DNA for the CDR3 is TGTGCCAGCTGGAGGCGCGTAGACGGCACTGAAGCTTTCTTT. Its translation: CASWRRVDGTEAFF.